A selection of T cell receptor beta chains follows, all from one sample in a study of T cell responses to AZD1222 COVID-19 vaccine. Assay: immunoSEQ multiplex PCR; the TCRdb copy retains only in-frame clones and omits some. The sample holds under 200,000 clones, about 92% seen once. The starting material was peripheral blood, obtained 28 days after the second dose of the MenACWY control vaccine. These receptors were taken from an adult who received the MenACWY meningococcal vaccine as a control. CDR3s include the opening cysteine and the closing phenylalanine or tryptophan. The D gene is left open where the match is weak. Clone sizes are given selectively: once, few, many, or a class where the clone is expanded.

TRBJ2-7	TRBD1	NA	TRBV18	TGTGCCAGCTCACCACTGGTCGGACAGGGGTCCTACGAGCAGTACTTC	CASSPLVGQGSYEQYF
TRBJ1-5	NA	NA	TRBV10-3	TGTGCCATCAGTGAGAATAGCAATCAGCCCCAGCATTTT	CAISENSNQPQHF
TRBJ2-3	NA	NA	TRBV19	TGTGCCAGTAGTTGGAGGGGTGGCACAGATACGCAGTATTTT	CASSWRGGTDTQYF
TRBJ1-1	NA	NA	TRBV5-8	TGTGCCAGCAGCTCGGTTCGTGGGTACACTGAAGCTTTCTTT	CASSSVRGYTEAFF
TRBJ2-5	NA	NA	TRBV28	TGTGCCAGCAGACTACGACAGTGGCAGACCCAGTACTTC	CASRLRQWQTQYF
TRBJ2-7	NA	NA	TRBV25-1	TGTGCCAGCAGTGAATCAGGGCGCGACGAGCAGTACTTC	CASSESGRDEQYF
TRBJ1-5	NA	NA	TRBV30	TGTGCCTGGGCTACCGGGACATACATGGATCAGCCCCAGCATTTT	CAWATGTYMDQPQHF
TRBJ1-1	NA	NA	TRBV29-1	TGCAGCCAATCAGGGGTGAACACTGAAGCTTTCTTT	CSQSGVNTEAFF
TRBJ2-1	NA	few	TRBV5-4	TGTGCCAGCAGCGTAGGGGTCGGCTTCCTCAACAACAATGAGCAGTTCTTC	CASSVGVGFLNNNEQFF
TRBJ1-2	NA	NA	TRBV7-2	TGTGCCAGCAGCTCGGGACCTGCGACCTTCGACTATGGCTACACCTTC	CASSSGPATFDYGYTF
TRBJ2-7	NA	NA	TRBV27	TGTGCCAGCAGGACGGGGCGACTTGATCACGAGCAGTACTTC	CASRTGRLDHEQYF
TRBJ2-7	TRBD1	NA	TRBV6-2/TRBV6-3	TGTGCCAGCAGTTACCCGGACAGGCTCGAGCAGTACTTC	CASSYPDRLEQYF
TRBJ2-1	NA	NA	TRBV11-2	TGTGCCAGCAGCTTAGTATGGAAGGGCAATGAGCAGTTCTTC	CASSLVWKGNEQFF
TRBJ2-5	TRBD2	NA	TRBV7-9	TGTGCCAGCAGCTTTTTAGCGGGAGGGCAAGAGACCCAGTACTTC	CASSFLAGGQETQYF
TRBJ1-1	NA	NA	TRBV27	TGTGCCAGCAGCCGTACAGGGAGAGACACTGAAGCTTTCTTT	CASSRTGRDTEAFF
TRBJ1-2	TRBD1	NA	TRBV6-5	TGTGCCAGCAGTCTGACAGGGAACTATGGCTACACCTTC	CASSLTGNYGYTF
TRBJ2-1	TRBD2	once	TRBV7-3	TGTGCCAGCAGCTTACGGACTAGCGGGAGGAAAAATGAGCAGTTCTTC	CASSLRTSGRKNEQFF
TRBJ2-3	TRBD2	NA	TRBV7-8	TGTGCCAGCAGCACTCTAGCGGGAGGGTTCACAGATACGCAGTATTTT	CASSTLAGGFTDTQYF
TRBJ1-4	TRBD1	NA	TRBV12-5	TGTGCTAGTGGTTCTTCAGGGGGTGGGGAAAAACTGTTTTTT	CASGSSGGGEKLFF
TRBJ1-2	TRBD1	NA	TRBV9	TGTGCCAGCAGCGCCGAAGACAGGGGGCGGAATGGCTACACCTTC	CASSAEDRGRNGYTF
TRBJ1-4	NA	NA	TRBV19	TGTGCCAGTAGTATAGGTCAATCAACTAATGAAAAACTGTTTTTT	CASSIGQSTNEKLFF
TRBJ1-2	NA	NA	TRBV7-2	TGTGCCAGTCGTAAGGGGCGAGGGGGAGGAAACTATGGCTACACCTTC	CASRKGRGGGNYGYTF
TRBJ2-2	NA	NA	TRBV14	TGTGCCAGCAGCCCCGAATGGGGCGGGGAGCTGTTTTTT	CASSPEWGGELFF
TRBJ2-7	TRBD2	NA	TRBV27	TGTGCCAGCAGGCTAGCGGGAGGGACCTACGAGCAGTACTTC	CASRLAGGTYEQYF
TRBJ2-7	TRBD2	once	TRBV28	TGTGCCAGCTCAATCGGAGGGCCTAGCGGGAGAGAGCAGTACTTC	CASSIGGPSGREQYF
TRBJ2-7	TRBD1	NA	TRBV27	TGTGCCAGCGTCGGGACAGGGTCCTCCTACGAGCAGTACTTC	CASVGTGSSYEQYF
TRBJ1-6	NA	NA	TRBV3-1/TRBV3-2	TGTGCCAGCAGCCAAAACACTAATTCACCCCTCCACTTT	CASSQNTNSPLHF
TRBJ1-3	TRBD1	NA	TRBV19	TGTGCCAGTAGTATTCCGCGGACAGGGTTAAGGTCTGGAAACACCATATATTTT	CASSIPRTGLRSGNTIYF
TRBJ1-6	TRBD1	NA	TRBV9	TGTGCCAGCAGCGCTACCGGGACAGGGAATTCACCCCTCCACTTT	CASSATGTGNSPLHF
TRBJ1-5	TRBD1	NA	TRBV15	TGTGCCACCAGCAGGGGGGACAGAGATCAGCCCCAGCATTTT	CATSRGDRDQPQHF
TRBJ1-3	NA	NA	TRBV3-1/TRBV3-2	TGTGCCAGCAGCCGACAGAGCCGCTCTGGAAACACCATATATTTT	CASSRQSRSGNTIYF
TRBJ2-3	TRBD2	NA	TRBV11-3	TGTGCCAGCAGCCAAGGACTAGCCGCAGATACGCAGTATTTT	CASSQGLAADTQYF
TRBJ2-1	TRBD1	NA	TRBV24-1	TGTGCCACCAGCGTCGGGACAGACAATGAGCAGTTCTTC	CATSVGTDNEQFF
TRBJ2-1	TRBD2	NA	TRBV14	TGTGCCAGCAGCCAAGAAAGGCGGGAGGGCCGGCAGTTCTTC	CASSQERREGRQFF
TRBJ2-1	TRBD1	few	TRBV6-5	TGTGCCAGCAGCACCGGGACAGACAATGAGCAGTTCTTC	CASSTGTDNEQFF
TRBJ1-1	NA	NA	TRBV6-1	TGTGCCAGCAGTGAACGCCATATTGAAGCTTTCTTT	CASSERHIEAFF
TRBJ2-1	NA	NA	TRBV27	TGTGCCAGCAGTTTAACACAGAGCTCCTACAATGAGCAGTTCTTC	CASSLTQSSYNEQFF
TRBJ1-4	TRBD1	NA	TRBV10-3	TGTGCCACCGCGGGACAGGGGGCCATTAATGAAAAACTGTTTTTT	CATAGQGAINEKLFF
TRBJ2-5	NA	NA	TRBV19	TGTGCCAGTAGTTCGTGGACAGCTATCTCCCTCCAAGAGACCCAGTACTTC	CASSSWTAISLQETQYF
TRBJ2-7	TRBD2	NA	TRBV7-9	TGTGCCAGCAGCAGCGGGGGCGGCGAGCAGTACTTC	CASSSGGGEQYF
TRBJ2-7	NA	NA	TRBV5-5	TGTGCCAGCGAAAAGGGAACCTACGAGCAGTACTTC	CASEKGTYEQYF
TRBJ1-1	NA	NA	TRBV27	TGTGCCAGCAGTTTCCGGGGGGTGAACACTGAAGCTTTCTTT	CASSFRGVNTEAFF
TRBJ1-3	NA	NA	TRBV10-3	TGTGCCATCAGTGAGGGAAACACCATATATTTT	CAISEGNTIYF
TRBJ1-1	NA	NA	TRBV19	TGTGCCAGTAGTATCGGAGCCAGGGCTTTCTTT	CASSIGARAFF
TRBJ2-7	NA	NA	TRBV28	TGTGCCAGCAGGCCCGACTTGTCCTACGAGCAGTACTTC	CASRPDLSYEQYF
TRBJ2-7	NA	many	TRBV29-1	TGCAGCGTTGAAGTTCCGGGGAGCGAGCAGTACTTC	CSVEVPGSEQYF
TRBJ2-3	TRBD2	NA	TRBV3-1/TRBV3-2	TGTGCCAGCAGCCAAGCGGGGACTATAGAACCCACAGATACGCAGTATTTT	CASSQAGTIEPTDTQYF
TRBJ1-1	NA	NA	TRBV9	TGTGCCAGCAGCGTAGGGCCACTTCCGCTTATGAACACTGAAGCTTTCTTT	CASSVGPLPLMNTEAFF
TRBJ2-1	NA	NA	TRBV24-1	TGTGCCACCAGTGATCCCAACGGTACTAGTGAGCAGTTCTTC	CATSDPNGTSEQFF
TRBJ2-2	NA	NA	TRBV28	TGTGCCAGCAGTTTTTCCGGGACCGGGGAGCTGTTTTTT	CASSFSGTGELFF
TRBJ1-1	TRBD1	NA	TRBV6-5	TGTGCCAGCAGAGGGGACAGGGGCACTGAAGCTTTCTTT	CASRGDRGTEAFF